This T cell receptor (beta chain) came from a study of blood T cell repertoires in COVID-19. Study-wide background: COVID-19 samples collected from the United States, Italy and Spain covered acute and convalescent phases. PBMCs, B-cell-depleted T cells, or T cells provided the cDNA or gDNA that made up the material.

V lost 0 bases and J lost 2, with 11 bases in between. The CDR3 extends over 16 amino acids. Germline values: CDR1 LGHNA, CDR2 YNFKEQ. Authors' analysis steps: By means of reference gene primer amplification, nucleated cell counts were estimated. This table comes from immunoSEQ multiplex PCR, and its TCRdb copy is limited to in-frame clones, with some not included. D and trimming were read from the DNA, whereas the V and J calls and clone size are those reported in that table. The table lists 300,000 to 400,000 clones, roughly 86% of them singletons. This chain links TRBV4-2 with TRBJ1-3; D may be TRBD1 (5 bases). Source material: peripheral blood. The source is a man aged 25-40 years with COVID-19, enrolled during active disease. This chain's CDR3 is CASSQDPGQTGNTIYF. In DNA, the CDR3 is TGTGCCAGCAGCCAAGATCCAGGGCAGACTGGAAACACCATATATTTT.